This T cell receptor (beta chain) was observed in a study of T cell responses to AZD1222 COVID-19 vaccine. Study-wide points: Researchers took repertoire samples only after the peak T cell response had come. Dominant CD4 TCR responses targeted spike regions 160-218 and 743-854.

V shed 6 bases and J 8 bases; nucleotides not matched to a gene: 11. CDR1 SGHTA and CDR2 FQGNSA come from the germline V gene. The CDR3 spans 16 residues. Some clones are missing from TCRdb's copy, which holds only in-frame ones; the method was immunoSEQ multiplex PCR. The sample has roughly 150,000 clones, about 85% seen once. In this sample, this clone turned up once. Antigen specificity is unknown. The sample here was peripheral blood, taken after recovery from COVID-19. The receptor's source is an adult who had recovered from COVID-19. V is TRBV7-2 and J is TRBJ2-1; TRBD2 matches at 12 bases. The DNA of the CDR3 is TGTGCCAGCAGTCTTCGACTAGCGGGGGCTCAGGATGAGCAGTTCTTC. The encoded protein is CASSLRLAGAQDEQFF.